This T cell receptor beta chain was recovered during a study of shared clonotypes between healthy human individuals. This clone turned up a few times. Clones were read by immunoSEQ multiplex PCR, and TCRdb kept only the in-frame ones, dropping some. Seen here are roughly 640,000 clones, 74% observed once, and the top ten hold approximately 1.7%. This CDR3 is built from 14 residues. Germline assignment: CDR1 MDHEN and CDR2 SYDVKM. V was trimmed by 4 bases and J by 4 bases, leaving 12 bases between them. Source material: memory CD4+ T cells sorted from blood. Subset defined: CD45RA-negative fraction. V usage is TRBV28 and J usage is TRBJ2-3; no firm D call. The receptor was derived from a woman in her twenties or thirties in good health. CDR3 nucleotides: TGTGCCAGCAGTTGGGCCTCACGCCCAGATACGCAGTATTTT. Its protein product is CASSWASRPDTQYF.